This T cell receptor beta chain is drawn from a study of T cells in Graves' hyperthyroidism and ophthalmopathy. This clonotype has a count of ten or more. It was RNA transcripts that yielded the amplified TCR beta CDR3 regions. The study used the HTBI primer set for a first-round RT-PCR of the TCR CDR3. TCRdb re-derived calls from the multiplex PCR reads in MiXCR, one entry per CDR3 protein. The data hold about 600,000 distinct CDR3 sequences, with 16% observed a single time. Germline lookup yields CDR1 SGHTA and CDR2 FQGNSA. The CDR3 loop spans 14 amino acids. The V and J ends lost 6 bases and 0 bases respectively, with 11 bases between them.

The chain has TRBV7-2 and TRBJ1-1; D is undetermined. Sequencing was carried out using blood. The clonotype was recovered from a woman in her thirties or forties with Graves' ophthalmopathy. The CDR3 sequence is CASRPTILNTEAFF. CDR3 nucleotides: TGTGCCAGCAGACCGACGATCTTGAACACTGAAGCTTTCTTT.